This T cell receptor (beta chain) appears in the sequencing data of a study of lymphopenia after photon versus proton radiotherapy. Study results and limitations: After lymphocyte nadir, photon-treated repertoires showed oligoclonal expansion, especially CD8+ Temra. Under photons, naive T cells and diversity fell while effector/memory populations rose.

Note on this clone: The antigen remains unidentified.

V lost 0 bases to trimming and J lost 4 bases, with 11 bases between them. CDR1 is SGHRS and CDR2 is YFSETQ in the germline V gene. The CDR3 is 14 residues long. Assay: immunoSEQ multiplex PCR; the TCRdb copy retains only in-frame clones and omits some. The repertoire has over 3,000 clones, roughly two thirds of them found once; the top ten carry under 55%. The receptor was derived from a man aged 80 or over with esophageal cancer. The rearrangement links TRBV5-1 to TRBJ2-7, with D possibly TRBD2 on 6 matching bases. Sample: peripheral blood, taken from a patient treated with proton-based radiotherapy. CDR3 sequence reads: CASSLDLGGYEQYF. CDR3 sequence (DNA): TGCGCCAGCAGCTTGGACCTCGGAGGGTACGAGCAGTACTTC.